Included here is one T cell receptor beta chain sequence, with context. Its cognate antigen is unknown. Clones were sequenced by immunoSEQ multiplex PCR, and TCRdb holds only the in-frame ones, with some missing. This table holds 150,000 or so clones, around 90% found once. Germline V gene lookup returns CDR1 SQVTM and CDR2 ANQGSEA. CDR3 length: 14 residues. With 7 bases removed from V and 2 bases from J, the gap between germline ends came to 17 bases. This specimen comes from a study of T cell responses to AZD1222 COVID-19 vaccine. Whole-study findings and limits: A reported finding is that nearly half of spike-specific TCRs target unmutated variant regions.

The input for sequencing was peripheral blood, taken on day 0 of AZD1222 vaccination. The V gene is TRBV29-1, the J gene TRBJ1-2, with D maybe TRBD1 (5 bases). This sequence originates from an adult in good health. In nucleotides, the CDR3 is TGCAGCGCCTCCCCGGTGGGGGACAACTATGGCTACACCTTC. Translating it yields CSASPVGDNYGYTF.